The 7 T cell receptor beta chains presented below share a single source sample, sequenced in a study of blood T cell repertoires in COVID-19. Some clones are missing from TCRdb's copy, which holds only in-frame ones; the method was immunoSEQ multiplex PCR. The sample holds fewer than 250,000 clones, approximately 80% seen once. Material for sequencing was peripheral blood. Receptors were obtained from a woman in her 70s with acute or convalescent COVID-19.

The gene calls are TRBV9 and TRBJ2-7; possible D gene TRBD2, 5 bases. Trimming removed 0 bases from V and 2 bases from J, with 9 bases in between. The length of the CDR3 is 14 residues. Germline V gives CDR1 SGDLS, CDR2 YYNGEE. The CDR3 sequence is CASSVADWTYEQYF. The CDR3 nucleotides read TGTGCCAGCAGCGTAGCGGACTGGACCTACGAGCAGTACTTC.

This clone appeared a few times. The CDR3 region has the DNA TGTGCCAGCAGCCCGCACCTAACAGGTGGTCGACAATCTAACTATGGCTACACCTTC. Protein: CASSPHLTGGRQSNYGYTF. This chain joins TRBV7-2 and TRBJ1-2; D is possibly TRBD1 (5 bases). The CDR3 runs 19 residues. Germline lookup yields CDR1 SGHTA and CDR2 FQGNSA. The V end lost 5 bases, the J end lost 0 bases, and 25 bases lay between the germline ends.

The J gene is TRBJ1-2, the V gene TRBV11-2, with TRBD1 identical over 7 bases. The CDR3 is 15 amino acids. Trimming cost V 5 bases and J 4 bases; bases outside gene matches: 10. Germline CDR1 SGHAT, CDR2 FQNNGV. The CDR3 DNA is TGTGCCAGCAGCCCGGGGACAGAGAGATTCTATGGCTACACCTTC. Its translation: CASSPGTERFYGYTF.

This chain uses TRBV2 with TRBJ1-5, with D perhaps matching TRBD1 (6 bases). This CDR3 has 14 residues. The germline V gene has CDR1 SNHLY and CDR2 FYNNEI. Trimming took 2 bases from V and 5 from J, leaving 10 bases between them. The CDR3 region is CASSELGGHQPQHF. The CDR3 bases are TGTGCCAGCAGTGAACTCGGGGGGCATCAGCCCCAGCATTTT.

This clone appeared once. The chain employs TRBV6-1 and TRBJ1-5; D not resolved. There are 18 residues in the CDR3. V lost 0 bases to trimming and J lost 1 base, with 16 bases between them. In germline, CDR1 is MNHNS, CDR2 SASEGT. The CDR3 sequence is CASSEAAPGEASNQPQHF. The DNA for the CDR3 is TGTGCCAGCAGTGAAGCCGCCCCCGGGGAGGCAAGCAATCAGCCCCAGCATTTT.

This clone was recorded once. This chain connects TRBV4-1 to TRBJ1-1; D is unresolved. V was trimmed by 0 bases and J by 6 bases, leaving 14 bases between them. Germline CDR1 reads MGHRA; CDR2 reads YSYEKL. The CDR3 has 15 amino acids. DNA for the CDR3: TGCGCCAGCAGCCAAGATCAAATGGGGAGCGCTGAAGCTTTCTTT. As protein: CASSQDQMGSAEAFF.

The chain recombines TRBV19 with TRBJ2-5, with a tentative D call TRBD1 (5 bases). V lost 3 bases to trimming and J lost 2 bases, with 16 bases between them. The CDR3 has 16 amino acids. CDR1 is LNHDA and CDR2 is SQIVND in the germline V gene (reference sequence). CDR3 nucleotide sequence: TGTGCCAGTAGTATTGGTGTTCGGGCAGGGCAAGAGACCCAGTACTTC. Translated, it gives CASSIGVRAGQETQYF.